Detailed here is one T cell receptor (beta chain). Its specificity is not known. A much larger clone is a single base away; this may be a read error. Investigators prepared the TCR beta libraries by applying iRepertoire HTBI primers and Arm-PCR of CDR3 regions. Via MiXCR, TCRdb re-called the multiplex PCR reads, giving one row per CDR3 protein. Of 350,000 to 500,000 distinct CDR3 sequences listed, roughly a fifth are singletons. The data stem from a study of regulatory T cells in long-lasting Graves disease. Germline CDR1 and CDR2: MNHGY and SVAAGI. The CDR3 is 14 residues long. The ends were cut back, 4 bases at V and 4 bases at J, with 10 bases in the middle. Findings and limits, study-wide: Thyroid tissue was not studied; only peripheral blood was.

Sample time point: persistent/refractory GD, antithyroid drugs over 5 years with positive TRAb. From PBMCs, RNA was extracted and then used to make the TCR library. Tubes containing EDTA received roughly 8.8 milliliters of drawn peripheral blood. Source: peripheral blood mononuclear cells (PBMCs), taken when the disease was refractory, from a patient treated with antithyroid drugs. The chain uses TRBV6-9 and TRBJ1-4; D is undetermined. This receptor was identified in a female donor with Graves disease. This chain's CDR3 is CASSLNRFNEKLFF. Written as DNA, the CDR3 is TGTGCCAGCAGTTTGAACAGATTTAATGAAAAACTGTTTTTT.